The 23 T cell receptor beta chains presented below share a single source sample, sequenced in a study of blood T cell repertoires in COVID-19. Assay used: immunoSEQ multiplex PCR; TCRdb lists only in-frame clones, some missing. The table has around 300,000 clones, 70% to 90% seen once. Specimen: peripheral blood. These receptors came from a woman aged 70 to 79 with acute or convalescent COVID-19.

This chain uses TRBV12-3 or TRBV12-4 with TRBJ2-7, with D uncertain. V lost 1 base, J lost 6 bases, and 10 bases lay in between. The CDR3 sequence is 13 residues long. The DNA for the CDR3 is TGTGCCAGCAGTTTAGTCAGGTCTTCCGAGCAGTACTTC. Encoded protein: CASSLVRSSEQYF.

V gene TRBV3-1 (or the pseudogene TRBV3-2) combines with J gene TRBJ1-1, with D unresolved. CDR3 length: 11 amino acids. V lost 2 bases and J lost 11, with 9 bases in between. The germline V gene has CDR1 LGHDT and CDR2 YNNKEL (reference sequence). The chain's CDR3 is CASSQTGSAFF. The CDR3 DNA reads as TGTGCCAGCAGCCAAACGGGGTCCGCTTTCTTT.

The gene calls are TRBV6-5 and TRBJ2-7, with TRBD1 matching over 7 bases. V shed 6 bases and J 3 bases; nucleotides not matched to a gene: 11. Germline CDR1 and CDR2: MNHEY and SVGAGI. The CDR3 runs to 15 residues. CDR3 sequence: CASRDGQAGDYEQYF. The CDR3 nucleotides are TGTGCCAGCAGAGACGGACAGGCCGGGGACTACGAGCAGTACTTC.

The DNA of the CDR3 is TGTGCCAGCTCACGCACCAGGGAAGGGGACACTGAAGCTTTCTTT. Protein product: CASSRTREGDTEAFF. V is TRBV18 and J is TRBJ1-1; a possible D gene is TRBD1 (5 bases). Germline-derived CDR1 and CDR2 are KGHSH and LQKENI. The CDR3 consists of 15 residues. Between the trimmed V and J ends, which lost 4 bases and 3 bases, there was a span of 15 bases.

The chain links TRBV3-1 (or the pseudogene TRBV3-2) to TRBJ2-2; 11 nucleotides agree with TRBD2. Germline trimming cut 4 bases from V and 6 bases from J; bases unmatched to any gene: 7. There are 16 residues in the CDR3. The germline V gene encodes CDR1 LGHDT and CDR2 YNNKEL (reference sequence). The CDR3 DNA reads as TGTGCCAGCAGCCGGTTACTAGCGGGGGACGCCGGGGAGCTGTTTTTT. Encoded protein: CASSRLLAGDAGELFF.

This clone has a handful of counts. V and J are TRBV7-6 and TRBJ1-6; possible D gene TRBD1, 5 bases. The CDR3 runs to 14 residues. The ends were cut back, 5 bases at V and 8 bases at J, with 13 bases in the middle. The germline CDR1 and CDR2 sequences are SGHVS and FNYEAQ. The CDR3 loop reads CASSPGVGDSPLHF. For the CDR3, the DNA is TGTGCCAGCAGCCCTGGCGTAGGGGATTCACCCCTCCACTTT.

The rearrangement links TRBV6-5 to TRBJ1-1, with D possibly matching TRBD1 (6 bases). The ends were cut back, 2 bases at V and 8 bases at J, with 18 bases in the middle. Germline CDR1 reads MNHEY; CDR2 reads SVGAGI. CDR3 length: 15 amino acids. CDR3 in amino acids: CASSYGGGRRPEAFF. The DNA of the CDR3 is TGTGCCAGCAGTTACGGGGGCGGCAGGCGTCCCGAAGCTTTCTTT.

This clone has only a few counts. V and J are TRBV27 and TRBJ2-7; 9 nucleotides line up with TRBD1. V shed 3 bases and J 3 bases; nucleotides not matched to a gene: 3. CDR3 size: 14 residues. Germline assignment: CDR1 MNHEY and CDR2 SMNVEV (reference sequence). CDR3 protein: CASSFMDRGYEQYF. CDR3 DNA: TGTGCCAGCAGTTTCATGGACAGGGGCTACGAGCAGTACTTC.

The chain is built from TRBV11-2 and TRBJ1-1; D not certain. The germline V and J ends were trimmed by 3 bases and 1 base, with 9 bases remaining between them. The germline CDR1 and CDR2 sequences are SGHAT and FQNNGV. The CDR3 extends over 14 amino acids. The CDR3 sequence: CASSFNLRNTEAFF. The CDR3 DNA follows: TGTGCCAGCAGCTTTAATCTTCGGAACACTGAAGCTTTCTTT.

The chain combines TRBV18 with TRBJ1-2; 8 positions agree with TRBD1. Unmatched junction bases numbered 7, after V lost 5 bases and J lost 8 bases. The CDR3 length is 13 residues. CDR1 and CDR2 from the germline V gene are KGHSH and LQKENI. The CDR3 coding sequence is TGTGCCAGCTCAGGACGGACAGGGCCGGGCTACACCTTC. Translation: CASSGRTGPGYTF.

This sequence joins TRBV5-1 and TRBJ2-3; 10 positions agree with TRBD1. In germline, CDR1 is SGHRS, CDR2 YFSETQ. The CDR3 length is 15 residues. Trimming at V came to 6 bases and at J to 3 bases, leaving 7 bases not matched to a gene. The CDR3 loop reads CASNLGQGETDTQYF. CDR3 nucleotides: TGCGCCAGCAACCTTGGACAGGGGGAGACAGATACGCAGTATTTT.

The chain couples TRBV5-1 to TRBJ1-2, with 9 bases lining up with TRBD1. The CDR3 has 15 amino acids. CDR1 is SGHRS, CDR2 YFSETQ, per germline. V gave up 0 bases and J gave up 4 bases; unmatched junction bases: 4. In nucleotides, the CDR3 is TGCGCCAGCAGCTTGGGGGACAGGGCAGCCTATGGCTACACCTTC. Its translation: CASSLGDRAAYGYTF. The whole variable domain, remainder taken from reference TRBV5-1 and TRBJ1-2, is KAGVTQTPRYLIKTRGQQVTLSCSPISGHRSVSWYQQTPGQGLQFLFEYFSETQRNKGNFPGRFSGRQFSNSRSEMNVSTLELGDSALYLCASSLGDRAAYGYTFGSGTRLTVV.

The chain uses TRBV5-4 and TRBJ2-1; 13 bases line up with TRBD2. The CDR3 length is 15 residues. Germline CDR1 reads SGHNT; CDR2 reads YYREEE (reference sequence). Losses at the gene ends were 3 bases for V and 6 bases for J; bases not matched to a gene: 3. The CDR3 coding sequence is TGTGCCAGCAGCTCCGGACTAGCGGGGGCCAATGAGCAGTTCTTC. Protein product: CASSSGLAGANEQFF.

The rearrangement links TRBV5-4 to TRBJ2-1, with 7 bases matching TRBD2. The CDR3 covers 14 residues. Germline V gene lookup returns CDR1 SGHNT and CDR2 YYREEE (reference sequence). V shed 1 base and J 9 bases; nucleotides not matched to a gene: 7. CDR3 in amino acids: CASSLSLGEGEQFF. CDR3 coding DNA: TGTGCCAGCAGCTTGTCCCTCGGGGAGGGTGAGCAGTTCTTC.

The CDR3, as DNA: TGCAGTGCTAGTAGGCGGGGGGCCGGAGGCGAGCAGTACTTC. It yields the protein CSASRRGAGGEQYF. The rearrangement uses TRBV20-1 and TRBJ2-7; 8 bases match TRBD2. Per the germline V gene, CDR1 is DFQATT and CDR2 is SNEGSKA (reference sequence). The CDR3 is 14 amino acids. J was trimmed by 6 bases and V by 3 bases; bases with no gene match: 10.

The chain is built from TRBV5-1 and TRBJ2-2, with 8 bases aligning to TRBD2. Unmatched junction bases numbered 3, after V lost 2 bases and J lost 3 bases. The CDR3 loop spans 15 amino acids. Germline V gene sequence: CDR1 SGHRS, CDR2 YFSETQ. CDR3 sequence: CASSFVAGHTGELFF. In nucleotides, the CDR3 is TGCGCCAGCAGCTTCGTAGCGGGGCACACCGGGGAGCTGTTTTTT.

This chain uses TRBV5-6 with TRBJ2-5; no clear D. This CDR3 has 13 residues. The germline gives CDR1 SGHDT, CDR2 YYEEEE. The germline V and J ends were trimmed by 4 bases and 2 bases, with 9 bases remaining between them. Here the CDR3 DNA reads TGTGCCAGCAGCCCAGGAATTCAAGAGACCCAGTACTTC. Its protein product is CASSPGIQETQYF.

The rearrangement links TRBV10-3 to TRBJ1-1; TRBD1 agrees at 10 bases. With V trimmed by 5 bases and J by 1 base, 7 bases remained unmatched. The CDR3 is 16 amino acids. Germline V CDR1 and CDR2: ENHRY, SYGVKD. Written as DNA, the CDR3 is TGTGCCATCAGTCCGGGACAGGGGAGGGAGAACACTGAAGCTTTCTTT. Protein: CAISPGQGRENTEAFF.

This clone has only a few counts. V and J are TRBV9 and TRBJ2-1; no clear D gene. V gave up 0 bases and J gave up 2 bases, with 12 bases separating them. Germline V gene lookup returns CDR1 SGDLS and CDR2 YYNGEE. The length of the CDR3 is 16 residues. For the CDR3, the DNA is TGTGCCAGCAGCGTAGGAGGATTAGGTGCCTACAATGAGCAGTTCTTC. Protein product: CASSVGGLGAYNEQFF.

A single count supports this clone. This sequence joins TRBV30 and TRBJ2-4; D is possibly TRBD2 (5 bases). The germline CDR1 and CDR2 sequences are GTSNPN and SVGIG (reference sequence). The V gene lost 0 bases and the J gene lost 6 bases, with 9 bases spanning the gap. The CDR3 runs 13 residues. The CDR3 sequence: CAWSVKGGNIQYF. The DNA for the CDR3 is TGTGCCTGGAGTGTAAAAGGAGGAAACATTCAGTACTTC.

V usage is TRBV4-1 and J usage is TRBJ2-3; 10 bases agree with TRBD2. The CDR3 has 17 residues. With V trimmed by 2 bases and J by 1 base, 6 bases remained unmatched. CDR1 is MGHRA and CDR2 is YSYEKL in the germline V gene. CDR3 bases: TGCGCCAGCAGCCAAAACCCAGCGGGGGGGCGCACAGATACGCAGTATTTT. Protein: CASSQNPAGGRTDTQYF.

The chain carries TRBV7-2 and TRBJ2-2, with D unclear. V lost 1 base and J lost 5, with 8 bases in between. This CDR3 is 14 amino acids long. CDR1 and CDR2 (germline): SGHTA, FQGNSA. The CDR3 sequence is CASSLESRTGELFF. CDR3 sequence (DNA): TGTGCCAGCAGCTTAGAGAGCCGGACCGGGGAGCTGTTTTTT.

The rearrangement joins TRBV11-2 to TRBJ1-2; the D is unclear. Trimming pared 3 bases from V and 2 bases from J, leaving 16 bases between. Germline CDR1 SGHAT, CDR2 FQNNGV. This CDR3 has 16 residues. The CDR3 protein is CASSFGMARVNYGYTF. The CDR3 DNA reads TGTGCCAGCAGCTTCGGGATGGCAAGGGTCAACTATGGCTACACCTTC.